The entry that follows covers one TCR beta chain sequence. This sample is part of a study of cytomegalovirus exposure and HLA in healthy donors. Germline V lookup: CDR1 SGHTA, CDR2 FQGNSA. This CDR3 has 17 amino acids. V was clipped by 1 base and J by 2 bases; unmatched bases: 10. PCR was performed using 60 Vbeta and 13 Jbeta primers. The table came from immunoSEQ multiplex PCR; TCRdb's copy has only in-frame clones and leaves some out. Among 150,000 to 200,000 clones listed, approximately 78% were seen once. The sequence derives from a woman aged 25 to 45 in good health and CMV-seropositive. The specimen was PBMCs. This chain connects TRBV7-2 to TRBJ2-7; TRBD1 matches 8 bases. CDR3 in DNA: TGTGCCAGCAGCTTAGTTGCTGCAGGGGGCATCACCTACGAGCAGTACTTC. It specifies CASSLVAAGGITYEQYF.